This T cell receptor (beta chain) was found in a study of T cells after yellow fever vaccination. Study conclusions and caveats: At about 97% for CD4 and approximately 89% for CD8, most primary-vaccination clones showed up again after the booster.

This clonotype was recorded at least ten times. This CDR3 is 12 amino acids long. Germline assignment: CDR1 SQVTM and CDR2 ANQGSEA. Trimming stripped 1 base from V and 4 bases from J, with 4 bases between. For TCR, cDNA came from 5'RACE template switching, which added a universal primer site and UMIs. TCRdb processed the 5' RACE reads anew with MiXCR; each CDR3 protein has one entry. The table includes about 31,000 distinct CDR3 sequences, roughly a tenth detected once. V and J are TRBV29-1 and TRBJ2-2, with D uncertain. The sequences come from PBMCs, either bulk or a sorted T-cell subset (CD4+, CD8+, memory, or dextramer-sorted; not recorded which), collected more than 13 days after the first yellow fever vaccination. This sequence originates from a man between 18 and 35 years old who received the YFV17D yellow fever vaccine. The CDR3 nucleotides are TGCAGCGTTGAAGGGGGCACCGGGGAGCTGTTTTTT. Its protein is CSVEGGTGELFF.